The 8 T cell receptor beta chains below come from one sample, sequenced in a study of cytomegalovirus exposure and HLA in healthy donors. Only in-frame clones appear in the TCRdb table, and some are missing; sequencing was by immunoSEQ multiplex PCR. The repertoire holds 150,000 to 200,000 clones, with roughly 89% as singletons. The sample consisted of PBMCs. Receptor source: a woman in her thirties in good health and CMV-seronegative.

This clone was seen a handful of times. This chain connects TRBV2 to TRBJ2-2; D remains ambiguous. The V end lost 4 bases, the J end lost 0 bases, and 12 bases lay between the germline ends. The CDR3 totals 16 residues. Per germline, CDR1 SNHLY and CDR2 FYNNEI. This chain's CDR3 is CASSAYSFANTGELFF. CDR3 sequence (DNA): TGTGCCAGCAGTGCGTATAGCTTCGCGAACACCGGGGAGCTGTTTTTT.

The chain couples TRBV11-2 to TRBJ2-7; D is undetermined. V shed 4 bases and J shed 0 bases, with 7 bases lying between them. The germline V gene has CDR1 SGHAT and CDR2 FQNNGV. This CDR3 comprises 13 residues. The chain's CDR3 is CASSSRSSYEQYF. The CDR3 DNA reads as TGTGCCAGCAGCTCGAGAAGCTCCTACGAGCAGTACTTC.

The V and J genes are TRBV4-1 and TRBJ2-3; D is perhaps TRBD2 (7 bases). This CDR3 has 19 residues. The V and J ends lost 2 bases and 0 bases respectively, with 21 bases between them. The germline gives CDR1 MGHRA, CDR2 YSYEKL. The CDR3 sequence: CASSQWGGLSSLSTDTQYF. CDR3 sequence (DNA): TGCGCCAGCAGCCAATGGGGGGGCCTTTCTAGTCTTAGCACAGATACGCAGTATTTT.

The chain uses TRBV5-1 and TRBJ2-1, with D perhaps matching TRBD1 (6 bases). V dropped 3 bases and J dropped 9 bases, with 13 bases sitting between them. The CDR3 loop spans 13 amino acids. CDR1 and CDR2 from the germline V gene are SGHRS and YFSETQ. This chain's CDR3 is CASSYLTGSEQFF. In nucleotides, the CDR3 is TGCGCCAGCAGCTACCTGACAGGCTCTGAGCAGTTCTTC. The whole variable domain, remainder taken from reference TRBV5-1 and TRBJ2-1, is KAGVTQTPRYLIKTRGQQVTLSCSPISGHRSVSWYQQTPGQGLQFLFEYFSETQRNKGNFPGRFSGRQFSNSRSEMNVSTLELGDSALYLCASSYLTGSEQFFGPGTRLTVL.

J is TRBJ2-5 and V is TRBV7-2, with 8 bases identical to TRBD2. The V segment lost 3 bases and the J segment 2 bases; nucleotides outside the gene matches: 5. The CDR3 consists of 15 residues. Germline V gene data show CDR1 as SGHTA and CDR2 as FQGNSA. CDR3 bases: TGTGCCAGCAGCTTTTCCGCGGGGGGACAAGAGACCCAGTACTTC. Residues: CASSFSAGGQETQYF.

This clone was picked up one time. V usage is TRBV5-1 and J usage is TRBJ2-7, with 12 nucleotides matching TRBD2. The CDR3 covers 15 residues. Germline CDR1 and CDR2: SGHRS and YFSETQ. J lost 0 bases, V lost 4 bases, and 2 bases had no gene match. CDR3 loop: CASSKTSGSSYEQYF. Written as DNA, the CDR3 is TGCGCCAGCAGCAAGACTAGCGGGAGCTCCTACGAGCAGTACTTC.

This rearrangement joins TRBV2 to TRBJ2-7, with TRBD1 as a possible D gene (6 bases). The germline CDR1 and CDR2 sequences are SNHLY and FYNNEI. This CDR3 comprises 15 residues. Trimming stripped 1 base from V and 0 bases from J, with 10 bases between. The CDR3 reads CASSEGTANSYEQYF. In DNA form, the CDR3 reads TGTGCCAGCAGTGAAGGGACAGCCAACTCCTACGAGCAGTACTTC.

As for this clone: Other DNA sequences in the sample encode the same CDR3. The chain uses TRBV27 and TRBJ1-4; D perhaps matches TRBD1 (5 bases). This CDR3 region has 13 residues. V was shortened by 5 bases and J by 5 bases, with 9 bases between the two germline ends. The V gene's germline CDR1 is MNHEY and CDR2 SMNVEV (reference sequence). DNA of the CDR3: TGTGCCAGCAGTGGGCAGGGAAATGAAAAACTGTTTTTT. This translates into CASSGQGNEKLFF.